A single T cell receptor beta chain is shown here with its context. Its cognate antigen is unknown. A read error may produce the germline difference seen at one junction end. This CDR3 contains 16 residues. The germline V gene encodes CDR1 LNHNV and CDR2 YYDKDF (reference sequence). All donors comprised healthy Caucasians. The entry originates in a study of identical twins. A universal primer site came from template switching; cDNA carried unique molecular identifiers. TCRdb re-called the 5' RACE reads with MiXCR, one entry per CDR3 protein. The table records a few hundred thousand distinct CDR3 sequences, just under 9.5% of them present only once. Notes on the study in general: In cord blood, abundant beta clonotypes had fewer insertions; memory showed no trend. Out-of-frame TCR alpha sharing in monozygotic twins exceeded recombination model predictions.

The same data also contributed to another study, on yellow fever vaccine responses in identical twins.

The sample consisted of CD8+ T cells sorted from blood. This receptor was obtained from a woman aged 18-29 years in good health. The chain employs TRBV15 and TRBJ2-7; maybe TRBD2 (5 bases). The CDR3 DNA reads as TGTGCCACCAGCGGAGAGGGTGGCACTAGTGGCTACGAGCAGTACTTC. It encodes CATSGEGGTSGYEQYF.